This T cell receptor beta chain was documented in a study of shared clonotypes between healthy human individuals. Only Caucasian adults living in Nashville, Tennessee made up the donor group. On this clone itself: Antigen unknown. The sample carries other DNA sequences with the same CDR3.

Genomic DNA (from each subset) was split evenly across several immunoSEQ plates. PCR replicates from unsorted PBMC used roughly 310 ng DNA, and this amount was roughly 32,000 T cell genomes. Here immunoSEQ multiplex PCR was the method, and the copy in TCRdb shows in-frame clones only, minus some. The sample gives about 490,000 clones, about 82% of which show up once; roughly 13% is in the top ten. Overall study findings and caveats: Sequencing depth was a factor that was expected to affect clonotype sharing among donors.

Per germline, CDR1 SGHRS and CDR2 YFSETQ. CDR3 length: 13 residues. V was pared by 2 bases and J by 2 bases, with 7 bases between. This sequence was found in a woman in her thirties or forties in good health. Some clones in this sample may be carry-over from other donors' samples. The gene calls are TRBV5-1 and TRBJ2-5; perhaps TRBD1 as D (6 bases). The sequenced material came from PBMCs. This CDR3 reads CASSLGTQETQYF. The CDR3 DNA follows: TGCGCCAGCAGCTTAGGGACACAAGAGACCCAGTACTTC.